Listed below are T cell receptor beta chains from one sample, sequenced in a study of T cell repertoires in cytomegalovirus infection. The antigens for these receptors are not known. A single record per CDR3 protein comes from TCRdb applying MiXCR to the reads. The repertoire holds about 900,000 distinct CDR3 sequences, with more than 25% as singletons. The sample in question was cultured CD8+ T cells from PBMCs, obtained from culture after CMV antigen stimulation. These receptors came from a human donor in good health (CMV status not recorded). Some clones in this sample may be carry-over from other donors' samples. CDR3s include the opening cysteine and the closing phenylalanine or tryptophan. D genes are given only for firm matches. Clone size is stated in some rows and not others, as once, few, many or a class when expanded.

V: TRBV24-1; J: TRBJ2-6; D: TRBD2; size: NA; DNA: TGTGCCACCAGTGATACCAGGGAGGGTCACTCTGGGGCCAACGTCCTGACTTTC; CDR3: CATSDTREGHSGANVLTF
V: TRBV20-1; J: TRBJ1-3; D: TRBD1; size: NA; DNA: TGCAGTGCTAGACCCCCAGACAGGGACTCTGGAAACACCATATATTTT; CDR3: CSARPPDRDSGNTIYF
V: TRBV6-6; J: TRBJ2-3; D: NA; size: NA; DNA: TGTGCCAGCAGTTACACCACACTACCATACACAGATACGCAGTATTTT; CDR3: CASSYTTLPYTDTQYF
V: TRBV27; J: TRBJ1-4; D: NA; size: many; DNA: TGTGCCAGCAGTTTTGGGGCAGGGAGTGAAAAACTGTTTTTT; CDR3: CASSFGAGSEKLFF
V: TRBV5-1; J: TRBJ1-1; D: NA; size: few; DNA: TGCGCCAGCAGCGATAGTCCAAGTCCGGCGGGCACTGAAGCTTTCTTT; CDR3: CASSDSPSPAGTEAFF
V: TRBV11-2; J: TRBJ2-2; D: NA; size: few; DNA: TGTGCCAGCATACAGGGCAGCGGGGAGCTGTTTTTT; CDR3: CASIQGSGELFF
V: TRBV13; J: TRBJ2-1; D: NA; size: NA; DNA: TGTGCCAGCAGCCCCTTGATGGGACGTGAGCAGTTCTTC; CDR3: CASSPLMGREQFF
V: TRBV10-2; J: TRBJ2-3; D: NA; size: NA; DNA: TGCGCCAGCAGTGAGGACAGGATCTCAGATACGCAGTATTTT; CDR3: CASSEDRISDTQYF
V: TRBV12-5; J: TRBJ1-1; D: NA; size: few; DNA: TGTGCTAGTGGTTATAGGTTGAACACTGAAGCTTTCTTT; CDR3: CASGYRLNTEAFF
V: TRBV7-9; J: TRBJ2-5; D: NA; size: few; DNA: TGTGCCAGCAGCTCAAAAGTGGAATCTCGGGAGACCCAGTACTTC; CDR3: CASSSKVESRETQYF
V: TRBV7-8; J: TRBJ2-1; D: TRBD2; size: NA; DNA: TGTGCCAGCAGCTTGCCCCTACTAGCGGGGGGATATTCCAATGAGCAGTTCTTC; CDR3: CASSLPLLAGGYSNEQFF
V: TRBV19; J: TRBJ2-1; D: TRBD1; size: NA; DNA: TGTGCCAGTAGATCCGGGACAGACAACAATGAGCAGTTCTTC; CDR3: CASRSGTDNNEQFF
V: TRBV11-1; J: TRBJ2-3; D: TRBD2; size: NA; DNA: TGTGCCAGCAGCTTAGGGGTGGCGGGGGACACAGATACGCAGTATTTT; CDR3: CASSLGVAGDTDTQYF
V: TRBV7-2; J: TRBJ1-1; D: NA; size: NA; DNA: TGTGCCAGCAGACTAATCAGTGAAGCTTTCTTT; CDR3: CASRLISEAFF
V: TRBV19; J: TRBJ1-1; D: NA; size: NA; DNA: TGTGCCAGTTGGGACGGGGGCAATACTGAAGCTTTCTTT; CDR3: CASWDGGNTEAFF
V: TRBV19; J: TRBJ2-3; D: NA; size: many; DNA: TGTGCCAGTAGTACCCTCAGCACAGATACGCAGTATTTT; CDR3: CASSTLSTDTQYF
V: TRBV6-6; J: TRBJ1-4; D: NA; size: many; DNA: TGTGCCAGCAGTTTAGGTTTACCTGAAAAACTGTTTTTT; CDR3: CASSLGLPEKLFF
V: TRBV7-9; J: TRBJ2-1; D: NA; size: NA; DNA: TGTGCCAGCAGCACTTCGCGGGGGCCGAGCTACAATGAGCAGTTCTTC; CDR3: CASSTSRGPSYNEQFF
V: TRBV6-2/TRBV6-3; J: TRBJ2-2; D: NA; size: few; DNA: TGTGCCAGCAGCGTCCCGGGACCGCTGAACACCGGGGAGCTGTTTTTT; CDR3: CASSVPGPLNTGELFF
V: TRBV5-4; J: TRBJ1-2; D: NA; size: NA; DNA: TGTGCCAGCAGGGATTTCGGGGGCGCCTATGGCTGCACCTTC; CDR3: CASRDFGGAYGCTF
V: TRBV7-9; J: TRBJ1-2; D: NA; size: many; DNA: TGTGCCAGCAGCTTAGCCGGACAGCAGAACTATGGCTACACCTTC; CDR3: CASSLAGQQNYGYTF
V: TRBV28; J: TRBJ1-5; D: NA; size: few; DNA: TGTGCCAGCAGTTTATTGCTCGTCGGGGGAAGCAATCAGCCCCAGCATTTT; CDR3: CASSLLLVGGSNQPQHF
V: TRBV7-9; J: TRBJ1-6; D: NA; size: few; DNA: TGTGCCAGCAGCTTAGCGGGGGAACCTAATTCACCCCTCCACTTT; CDR3: CASSLAGEPNSPLHF
V: TRBV24-1; J: TRBJ2-3; D: NA; size: many; DNA: TGTGCCACCAGTGAAAGATGGGGCACAGATACGCAGTATTTT; CDR3: CATSERWGTDTQYF
V: TRBV7-9; J: TRBJ2-7; D: NA; size: few; DNA: TGTGCCAGCAAAACGGAGGGGACCTACGAGCAGTACTTC; CDR3: CASKTEGTYEQYF
V: TRBV12-3/TRBV12-4; J: TRBJ1-4; D: NA; size: few; DNA: TGTGCCAGCAGAACTTATAATGAAAAACTGTTTTTT; CDR3: CASRTYNEKLFF
V: TRBV9; J: TRBJ1-2; D: TRBD1; size: NA; DNA: TGTGCCAGCAGCAACTGGACAGGGGTGGGCTACACCTTC; CDR3: CASSNWTGVGYTF
V: TRBV7-6; J: TRBJ1-3; D: NA; size: many; DNA: TGTGCCAGCAGCCCTTCTGCCTCTGGAAACACCATATATTTT; CDR3: CASSPSASGNTIYF
V: TRBV7-2; J: TRBJ1-3; D: NA; size: many; DNA: TGTGCCAGCAGCTTGGGTCTCCACCCTGAGAAGTGGGGAAACACCATATATTTT; CDR3: CASSLGLHPEKWGNTIYF
V: TRBV4-1; J: TRBJ1-1; D: TRBD1; size: NA; DNA: TGCGCCAGCAGCTTTAGGGACAGGGGCTCGCCTGAAGCTTTCTTT; CDR3: CASSFRDRGSPEAFF
V: TRBV7-9; J: TRBJ1-1; D: NA; size: few; DNA: TGTGCCAGCAGCGGATACCAAAGGGGGGACACTGAAGCTTTCTTT; CDR3: CASSGYQRGDTEAFF
V: TRBV6-5; J: TRBJ2-1; D: NA; size: NA; DNA: TGTGCCAGCAGTCCCTTTCCTAAGGACCCTCTCAATGAGCAGTTCTTC; CDR3: CASSPFPKDPLNEQFF
V: TRBV20-1; J: TRBJ2-1; D: TRBD2; size: NA; DNA: TGCAGTGCTACCGAACCGGGACTAGCAATAGATGAGCAGTTCTTC; CDR3: CSATEPGLAIDEQFF
V: TRBV10-3; J: TRBJ2-1; D: TRBD1; size: few; DNA: TGTGCCATCAGAACGGGACAGGAGTATATTTCCTACAATGAGCAGTTCTTC; CDR3: CAIRTGQEYISYNEQFF
V: TRBV19; J: TRBJ1-2; D: TRBD1; size: few; DNA: TGTGCCAGTAGTTATGGGACAGTTGGGGATAACTATGGCTACACCTTC; CDR3: CASSYGTVGDNYGYTF
V: TRBV18; J: TRBJ1-5; D: TRBD1; size: NA; DNA: TGTGCCAGCTCACCAGAAGACAGGGGGGATCAGCCCCAGCATTTT; CDR3: CASSPEDRGDQPQHF
V: TRBV2; J: TRBJ1-1; D: NA; size: few; DNA: TGTGCCAGCGTCCGTAGGCGGAACACTGAAGCTTTCTTT; CDR3: CASVRRRNTEAFF
V: TRBV12-5; J: TRBJ1-5; D: NA; size: NA; DNA: TGTGCTAGTGCCCACGAAGGATTGAGCAATCAGCCCCAGCATTTT; CDR3: CASAHEGLSNQPQHF
V: TRBV7-2; J: TRBJ2-1; D: NA; size: NA; DNA: TGTGCCAGCAGCCCTAACTTGTACAATGAGCAGTTCTTC; CDR3: CASSPNLYNEQFF
V: TRBV12-5; J: TRBJ2-1; D: NA; size: NA; DNA: TGTGCTAGTGGTTTGGTAACAGGGCGAGGCAGGGACCCCTATTACAATGAGCAGTTCTTC; CDR3: CASGLVTGRGRDPYYNEQFF
V: TRBV6-2/TRBV6-3; J: TRBJ2-3; D: TRBD2; size: NA; DNA: TGTGCCAGCTGGGGGGTAGCGGGGGGATACACAGATACGCAGTATTTT; CDR3: CASWGVAGGYTDTQYF